This note documents a single T cell receptor (beta chain) sequence. Its antigen specificity is not known. No base quality values were provided; no much bigger clone lies one nucleotide off. The data were taken from a study of technical replicates of blood from a few donors (dated by TCRdb to the late 2010s). According to the germline V gene, CDR1 reads SGHAT and CDR2 reads FQNNGV. Counted from cysteine to phenylalanine, this CDR3 has 15 amino acids. The read is trimmed to its CDR3 DNA, 45 bases read in frame from base 1. The junction shows trimming of 1 base on V and 1 base on J, plus 8 bases between the germline ends. The protocol used for the library was the immunoSEQ multiplex PCR assay. TCRdb limited this immuneACCESS table to in-frame rearrangements with V and J called. A share of clones is missing; checked studies link under half to unresolved V genes, and the rest is unexplained. A total of tens of thousands of clones appear in this sample, roughly 96% of them only once. The biggest ten clones account for over 0.25% of the sample.

Material for sequencing was T cells isolated from PBMCs. The clonotype was recovered from a human donor in good health. Rearrangement joined TRBV11-2 to TRBJ2-1; the D gene is perhaps TRBD2, from 6 matching bases. The CDR3 in this case is CASSLAAGSYNEQFF. DNA sequence: TGTGCCAGCAGCTTAGCGGCGGGGTCCTACAATGAGCAGTTCTTC.